The entry below describes one T cell receptor beta chain. This clonotype turned up a few times. The clone's antigen remains unknown. With a much larger clone just one base away, this may be a read error. The data were obtained in a study of neurological immune-mediated disorders (dated by TCRdb to between 2017 and 2020). Describing the broader study: Of the roughly 35 multiple sclerosis patients, some 30 had relapsing-remitting MS and 3 had secondary progressive MS. Peripheral blood TCR-beta repertoires from patients with HTLV-I-associated myelopathy (HAM/TSP), patients with multiple sclerosis, and healthy controls were compared in the study using UMI-based sequencing. Alongside PBMC samples, the set of around 99 TCR-beta libraries contained longitudinal samples, technical triplicates, and paired CD4+ and CD8+ T-cell subsets that had been sorted. Of the roughly 70 subjects in the cohort, about 14 were HAM/TSP patients, some 34 were multiple sclerosis patients, and 20 were healthy controls. What the research found in general, with its limitations: The highest TCR clonal expansion was observed in HAM/TSP patients, whereas the lowest was observed in MS patients, even when compared with healthy controls. Expanded clones from different subjects shared no identical CDR3 amino acid sequences, which suggests that TCR-beta repertoires were private in all groups. No association of the MS cluster with clinical or MRI features was observed, and the need for larger cohorts was stated by the authors. In phylogenetic analysis, the repertoires of 18 of 34 MS patients grouped into a cluster of related CDR3 sequences, which suggests a possible signature at the repertoire level.

For unsorted PBMC libraries, 2 million PBMCs were used after storage in RNAlater at -80 degrees C until RNA extraction. The multiple sclerosis patients were enrolled in a US clinical protocol that evaluated disease progression with magnetic resonance imaging. Peripheral blood underwent Ficoll-Hypaque density gradient centrifugation to isolate PBMCs, which were then cryopreserved in liquid nitrogen. The CDR3 runs 13 amino acids, cysteine and phenylalanine included. Only the CDR3 DNA is retained, 39 bases long and in frame from the first base. CDR1 and CDR2 are drawn from the germline V gene (reference sequence): DFQATT, SNEGSKA. cDNA was synthesized by template-switch 5'RACE using a primer with a 10-nucleotide random unique molecular identifier that tagged each TCR transcript. Every sequencing run covered 15-18 subjects and yielded more than 170 million TCR-beta sequences. Total RNA was extracted with the RNeasy kit. The KAPA Real-time Library Amplification kit was used to amplify TCR-beta VDJ regions with primers targeting the TCR constant region and the 5'RACE anchor. A first PCR added sample indexes and Illumina adaptors, after which a second PCR increased the library yield. After Ampure bead purification, the TCR product of roughly 650 bp was size-selected on a 2% E-gel SizeSelection system. Before pooling, libraries had their quality checked on a Bioanalyzer, their concentration measured with Qubit, and their quantity determined with the Kapa Library Quantification kit. An Illumina HiSeq 2500 was used to sequence the libraries paired-end at 2 x 150 bp. To increase sequence diversity, roughly 23-30% phiX was spiked into each library pool. The authors' pipeline ran thus. The UMI-based MiGEC pipeline processed quality-filtered reads and removed over 75% of raw TCR sequences during error correction. VDJ genes were aligned to IMGT germline references, and clonotypes were defined by unique CDR3 amino acid sequence plus V-J genes. Clonal expansion, Shannon diversity and CDR3 relatedness (CalcPairwiseDistances, ClusterSamples) were evaluated with VDJtools, and phylogenetic trees were built with CLCbio workbench. Using coefficient-of-variation modelling across technical triplicates, the study counted a clone as expanded if it had at least 8 unique UMIs. TCRdb passed the public sequencing reads through fastp at Q25 and MiXCR, retaining productive beta sequences. Rows are combined by CDR3 protein, so each entry shows the most common genes and DNA. The V and J calls, along with clone size, are taken from TCRdb and not from the paper's own processing. The sample records under 80,000 distinct CDR3 sequences, about 4% of which are singletons. The top ten clones comprise approximately 1.2% of the sample.

What was sequenced was PBMCs. Here the chain combines TRBV20-1 and TRBJ2-5; tentative D gene TRBD2, with 5 bases matching. The source is a man aged 25-45 years with multiple sclerosis. The DNA sequence is TGCAGCCTCCCGGGAAACCGCCAAGAGACCCAGTACTTC. It is translated as CSLPGNRQETQYF.